These 32 T cell receptor beta chains share one sample of origin, sequenced in a study of identical twins. TCRdb ran MiXCR on the 5' RACE reads and lists one entry per CDR3 protein. The top ten clones hold 3.5% to 5% of a sample with 200,000 to 250,000 distinct CDR3 sequences, roughly 12% of them seen once. These sequences were also reported in another study, on yellow fever vaccine responses in identical twins.

Sample: memory (CD45RO+) T cells sorted from blood. These receptors were taken from a woman aged 18-35 years in good health.

This chain links TRBV24-1 with TRBJ1-2; D is undetermined. CDR3 length equals 15 residues. Trimming removed 4 bases from V and 7 bases from J, with 18 bases in between. The germline V gene encodes CDR1 KGHDR and CDR2 SFDVKD. The CDR3 DNA follows: TGTGCCACCAGTGAGCCCGGCCCCTTATCAGTTGGCTACACCTTC. Its protein is CATSEPGPLSVGYTF.

The rearrangement uses TRBV5-1 and TRBJ2-1, with 10 positions matching TRBD1. This CDR3 is built from 15 residues. Germline V gene sequence: CDR1 SGHRS, CDR2 YFSETQ. V dropped 4 bases and J dropped 7; count of bases not matched to a gene: 8. The CDR3 DNA is TGCGCCAGCAGCCCTCGACAGGGGGCTGGGAATGAGCAGTTCTTC. Protein sequence: CASSPRQGAGNEQFF.

This clonotype came up many times. The V and J genes are TRBV12-3 or TRBV12-4 and TRBJ2-5; D is unresolved. There are 14 residues in the CDR3. Trimming left V 5 bases short and J 6 bases short, with 16 bases between. The CDR3 here is CASSPYEDEKTQYF. The CDR3 nucleotides are TGTGCCAGCAGTCCCTATGAGGACGAAAAGACCCAGTACTTC.

V gene TRBV20-1 combines with J gene TRBJ2-7; D not certain. V was pared by 5 bases and J by 2 bases, with 10 bases between. The germline gives CDR1 DFQATT, CDR2 SNEGSKA (reference sequence). The CDR3 contains 12 residues. The CDR3 nucleotides read TGCAGTGCTCCCCCCGGGCCCTACGAGCAGTACTTC. Amino acids: CSAPPGPYEQYF.

The gene calls are TRBV10-3 and TRBJ1-3, with 7 bases that match TRBD1. Germline CDR1 ENHRY, CDR2 SYGVKD. The J segment lost 0 bases and the V segment lost 6 bases, leaving 8 bases of the junction unmatched. There are 16 residues in the CDR3. The CDR3 region is CAISFGQAFSGNTIYF. The DNA for the CDR3 is TGTGCCATCAGCTTCGGACAGGCTTTCTCTGGAAACACCATATATTTT.

This clonotype was detected only a few times. CDR3 sequence: CASSPRGLGLYEQYF. The CDR3 nucleotides are TGTGCCAGCAGCCCAAGGGGCTTGGGATTATACGAGCAGTACTTC. This chain joins TRBV11-2 and TRBJ2-7; D might be TRBD1 (5 bases). Germline CDR1 SGHAT, CDR2 FQNNGV. With 5 bases removed from V and 4 bases from J, the gap between germline ends came to 18 bases. There are 15 residues in the CDR3. The complete variable domain, with remaining parts taken from reference TRBV11-2 and TRBJ2-7, reads EAGVAQSPRYKIIEKRQSVAFWCNPISGHATLYWYQQILGQGPKLLIQFQNNGVVDDSQLPKDRFSAERLKGVDSTLKIQPAKLEDSAVYLCASSPRGLGLYEQYFGPGTRLTVT.

The rearrangement uses TRBV14 and TRBJ2-7, with D hard to call. Between the trimmed V and J ends, which lost 1 base and 3 bases, there was a span of 10 bases. Germline lookup yields CDR1 SGHDN and CDR2 FVKESK. The CDR3 is 14 residues long. In nucleotides, the CDR3 is TGTGCCAGCAGCCAAGCGGCTGGCCTCTACGAGCAGTACTTC. Translated, it gives CASSQAAGLYEQYF.

This clonotype was detected only a few times. The chain employs TRBV6-5 and TRBJ2-1, with 7 bases that match TRBD1. The CDR3 sequence is 15 residues long. The V segment lost 4 bases and the J segment 6 bases; nucleotides outside the gene matches: 9. Germline CDR1 MNHEY, CDR2 SVGAGI. DNA for the CDR3: TGTGCCAGCAGTTTCCGGGACAGCTGGGGCAATGAGCAGTTCTTC. Translation gives CASSFRDSWGNEQFF.

This sequence joins TRBV11-3 and TRBJ2-1; D is unresolved. Germline CDR1 SGHNT, CDR2 YENEEA. CDR3 length equals 14 residues. Trimming took 2 bases from V and 9 from J, leaving 14 bases between them. This chain's CDR3 is CASSLLPVDSEQFF. DNA for the CDR3: TGTGCCAGCAGCTTACTTCCTGTAGATAGTGAGCAGTTCTTC.

The chain carries TRBV10-3 and TRBJ2-2, with D possibly being TRBD1 or TRBD2 (6 bases each). V shed 7 bases and J shed 0 bases, with 9 bases lying between them. CDR1 and CDR2 from the germline V gene are ENHRY and SYGVKD. CDR3 length: 14 amino acids. The DNA for the CDR3 is TGTGCCATCAACAGGGAGGCGAACACCGGGGAGCTGTTTTTT. Its translation is CAINREANTGELFF.

The gene calls are TRBV6-2 or TRBV6-3 and TRBJ1-1, with D uncertain. V lost 2 bases and J 10 bases, leaving 8 bases between the germline ends. Germline CDR1 MNHEY, CDR2 SVGEGT. The CDR3 length is 11 residues. The CDR3 here is CASSYRGGAFF. CDR3 sequence (DNA): TGTGCCAGCAGTTACCGGGGAGGAGCTTTCTTT.

Ten or more counts support this clonotype. V usage is TRBV20-1 and J usage is TRBJ1-5; D unclear. With 0 bases removed from V and 7 bases from J, the gap between germline ends came to 10 bases. CDR1 and CDR2 (germline): DFQATT, SNEGSKA (reference sequence). This CDR3 is 13 amino acids long. The CDR3 nucleotides are TGCAGTGCTAGAGATCGGGAGCCCCAGCCCCAGCATTTT. It encodes CSARDREPQPQHF.

V gene TRBV11-2 combines with J gene TRBJ2-2; 12 nucleotides line up with TRBD2. Germline trimming cut 0 bases from V and 4 bases from J; bases unmatched to any gene: 3. The CDR3 loop spans 17 amino acids. CDR1 is SGHAT and CDR2 is FQNNGV in the germline V gene. CDR3 protein: CASSLEPGLAGTGELFF. Written as DNA, the CDR3 is TGTGCCAGCAGCTTAGAGCCGGGACTAGCGGGCACCGGGGAGCTGTTTTTT.

This rearrangement joins TRBV5-1 to TRBJ1-1; 7 nucleotides match TRBD1. The CDR3 totals 14 residues. The germline V gene has CDR1 SGHRS and CDR2 YFSETQ. V trimming: 4 bases; J trimming: 1 base; junction bases outside the gene matches: 4. CDR3 region: CASSPQGGNTEAFF. In nucleotides, the CDR3 is TGCGCCAGCAGCCCCCAGGGGGGGAACACTGAAGCTTTCTTT.

V usage is TRBV14 and J usage is TRBJ2-4, with D perhaps assigned TRBD1 or TRBD2 (5 bases each). CDR3 length equals 17 residues. The V gene lost 0 bases and the J gene lost 0 bases, with 12 bases spanning the gap. The germline gives CDR1 SGHDN, CDR2 FVKESK. As DNA, the CDR3 is TGTGCCAGCAGCCAAGATGGGGACCGCTTAGCCAAAAACATTCAGTACTTC. This encodes CASSQDGDRLAKNIQYF.

This clonotype showed up just a few times. The chain recombines TRBV6-1 with TRBJ1-5; no firm D call. The CDR3 consists of 13 residues. Trimming took 4 bases from V and 4 from J, leaving 8 bases between them. Per the germline V gene, CDR1 is MNHNS and CDR2 is SASEGT. The CDR3 sequence: CASSAGVNQPQHF. The CDR3 DNA reads as TGTGCCAGCAGTGCAGGTGTTAATCAGCCCCAGCATTTT.

This clonotype was seen at least ten times. The chain uses TRBV27 and TRBJ1-6; 7 nucleotides align to TRBD1. Germline CDR1 MNHEY, CDR2 SMNVEV (reference sequence). The CDR3 covers 16 residues. Losses at the gene ends were 5 bases for V and 7 bases for J; bases not matched to a gene: 11. The CDR3 spells CASSAATGVPNSPLHF. In DNA, the CDR3 is TGTGCCAGCAGTGCAGCAACAGGGGTTCCGAATTCACCCCTCCACTTT.

This chain joins TRBV5-1 and TRBJ2-3; tentatively, D is TRBD1 (6 bases). The V end lost 2 bases, the J end lost 4 bases, and 23 bases lay between the germline ends. This CDR3 is built from 18 residues. The germline gives CDR1 SGHRS, CDR2 YFSETQ. The CDR3 DNA reads as TGCGCCAGCAGCTTTTTCCCCTTGGGCAGGGGATCTGCAGATACGCAGTATTTT. Protein product: CASSFFPLGRGSADTQYF.

This clonotype was seen ten or more times. The chain recombines TRBV4-2 with TRBJ2-7; the D is unclear. The CDR3 totals 12 residues. The ends were cut back, 6 bases at V and 5 bases at J, with 11 bases in the middle. The germline gives CDR1 LGHNA, CDR2 YNFKEQ. The CDR3 nucleotides read TGTGCCAGCAGTCCGGATCGCAACGAGCAGTACTTC. Residues: CASSPDRNEQYF.

A few counts support this clonotype. This chain links TRBV11-2 with TRBJ2-5; D is unclear. CDR3 size: 14 residues. V shed 1 base and J shed 3 bases, with 9 bases lying between them. CDR1 and CDR2 (germline): SGHAT, FQNNGV. This CDR3 is CASSLGAVKETQYF. The CDR3 DNA reads as TGTGCCAGCAGCTTAGGGGCAGTAAAAGAGACCCAGTACTTC. The complete variable domain, with remaining parts taken from reference TRBV11-2 and TRBJ2-5, reads EAGVAQSPRYKIIEKRQSVAFWCNPISGHATLYWYQQILGQGPKLLIQFQNNGVVDDSQLPKDRFSAERLKGVDSTLKIQPAKLEDSAVYLCASSLGAVKETQYFGPGTRLLVL.

This clonotype was seen a few times. The chain links TRBV30 to TRBJ2-3; tentatively, D is TRBD2 (6 bases). With 8 bases removed from V and 0 bases from J, the gap between germline ends came to 9 bases. CDR1 and CDR2 (germline): GTSNPN, SVGIG (reference sequence). The CDR3 contains 12 residues. In DNA form, the CDR3 reads TGTGCCGGTAGCGGTAGCACAGATACGCAGTATTTT. As protein: CAGSGSTDTQYF.

This clonotype occurred a few times. This chain links TRBV10-3 with TRBJ2-3; D tentatively reads TRBD1 or TRBD2 (5 bases each). This CDR3 has 13 residues. Per germline, CDR1 ENHRY and CDR2 SYGVKD. Trimming cost V 6 bases and J 2 bases, with 9 bases left between them. CDR3 amino acids: CAISRDPTDTQYF. CDR3 sequence (DNA): TGTGCCATCAGCCGGGACCCCACAGATACGCAGTATTTT.

This clonotype was seen a handful of times. V and J are TRBV7-9 and TRBJ2-1; 11 bases match TRBD2. CDR3 length equals 15 residues. Germline-derived CDR1 and CDR2 are SEHNR and FQNEAQ (reference sequence). The ends lost 2 bases at V and 9 bases at J; junction bases unmatched: 6. The CDR3, as DNA: TGTGCCAGCAGCTTATTTACTAGCGGGAGTGGTGAGCAGTTCTTC. Its translation: CASSLFTSGSGEQFF.

This clonotype was seen a handful of times. V is TRBV5-1 and J is TRBJ1-1, with D maybe TRBD1 (6 bases). V shed 0 bases and J shed 0 bases, with 15 bases lying between them. Germline CDR1 SGHRS, CDR2 YFSETQ. The CDR3 is made up of 17 amino acids. The CDR3 protein is CASSLDSGDNMNTEAFF. CDR3 sequence (DNA): TGCGCCAGCAGCTTGGATTCGGGGGACAACATGAACACTGAAGCTTTCTTT.

Concerning this clonotype itself: One end of the junction is discordant with germline, which a read error may explain. The genes are TRBV20-1 and TRBJ2-5; no definite D call. Germline V gene data show CDR1 as DFQATT and CDR2 as SNEGSKA (reference sequence). The CDR3 runs to 14 residues. The CDR3 sequence is CSSRAWPDQETQYF. CDR3 DNA sequence: TGCAGTTCTAGAGCTTGGCCGGACCAAGAGACCCAGTACTTC.

This clonotype was seen more than once but under ten times. CDR3 sequence (DNA): TGCGCCAGCAGCCAAGATCCGGTCGACGTTGGGGGCTACACCTTC. Protein product: CASSQDPVDVGGYTF. This chain uses TRBV4-1 with TRBJ1-2; D is ambiguous. The germline gives CDR1 MGHRA, CDR2 YSYEKL. The V and J ends lost 0 bases and 8 bases respectively, with 16 bases between them. The CDR3 is 15 amino acids.

The chain couples TRBV7-2 to TRBJ2-7, with TRBD1 as a possible D gene (5 bases). The V gene lost 3 bases and the J gene lost 5 bases, with 14 bases spanning the gap. The CDR3 runs 14 residues. Germline V gene lookup returns CDR1 SGHTA and CDR2 FQGNSA. The CDR3 here is CASSFTPGKDEQYF. The CDR3 DNA follows: TGTGCCAGCAGCTTCACCCCAGGGAAAGACGAGCAGTACTTC.

This clonotype was seen at least ten times. The V gene is TRBV5-1, the J gene TRBJ2-5; D remains unclear. This CDR3 region has 14 residues. Per the germline V gene, CDR1 is SGHRS and CDR2 is YFSETQ. V gave up 0 bases and J gave up 2 bases, with 8 bases separating them. The CDR3 bases are TGCGCCAGCAGCTTGGTAAGGAATCAAGAGACCCAGTACTTC. It encodes CASSLVRNQETQYF.

A few counts support this clonotype. This sequence joins TRBV28 and TRBJ2-3; 7 bases are a match to TRBD2. This CDR3 spans 16 amino acids. J was trimmed by 2 bases and V by 5 bases; bases with no gene match: 10. Germline CDR1 reads MDHEN; CDR2 reads SYDVKM. CDR3 coding DNA: TGTGCCAGCAGTCGCCCCCCTGGGGGGGACACAGATACGCAGTATTTT. Amino acids: CASSRPPGGDTDTQYF. The variable domain in full, completed from reference TRBV28 and TRBJ2-3, reads DVKVTQSSRYLVKRTGEKVFLECVQDMDHENMFWYRQDPGLGLRLIYFSYDVKMKEKGDIPEGYSVSREKKERFSLILESASTNQTSMYLCASSRPPGGDTDTQYFGPGTRLTVL.

In its sample, this clonotype was seen many times. Compared with germline, one end of the junction differs, possibly owing to a read error. V usage is TRBV6-5 and J usage is TRBJ2-2; D may match TRBD1 or TRBD2 (5 bases each). The CDR3 is made up of 14 amino acids. Germline V CDR1 and CDR2: MNHEY, SVGAGI. CDR3: CASTYRDGTGELFF. CDR3 DNA: TGTGCCAGCACTTACCGGGACGGCACCGGGGAGCTGTTTTTT.

This clonotype has only a few counts. The rearrangement uses TRBV27 and TRBJ2-4, with 8 bases that match TRBD2. Germline loops: CDR1 MNHEY, CDR2 SMNVEV (reference sequence). The CDR3 runs to 15 residues. Unmatched junction bases numbered 8, after V lost 3 bases and J lost 7 bases. In DNA form, the CDR3 reads TGTGCCAGCAGTTTCCGGTCGGGGGGGAGTAACATTCAGTACTTC. Protein sequence: CASSFRSGGSNIQYF.

V usage is TRBV29-1 and J usage is TRBJ2-7; maybe TRBD1 (5 bases). The CDR3 length is 13 residues. The V and J ends lost 2 bases and 0 bases respectively, with 8 bases between them. Germline V lookup: CDR1 SQVTM, CDR2 ANQGSEA. The CDR3 is CSVESGNSYEQYF. CDR3 in DNA: TGCAGCGTTGAATCAGGGAACTCCTACGAGCAGTACTTC.